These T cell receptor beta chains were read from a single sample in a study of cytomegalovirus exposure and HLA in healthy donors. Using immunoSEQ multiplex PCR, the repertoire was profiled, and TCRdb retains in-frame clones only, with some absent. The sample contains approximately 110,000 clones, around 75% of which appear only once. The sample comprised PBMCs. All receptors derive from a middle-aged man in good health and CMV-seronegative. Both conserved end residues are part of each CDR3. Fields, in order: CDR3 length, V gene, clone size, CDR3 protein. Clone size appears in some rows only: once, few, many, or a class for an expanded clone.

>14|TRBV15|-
CATRPGDTTGLEYF
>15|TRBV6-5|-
CASRMGQEINQPQHF
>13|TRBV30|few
CATSGGKNQPQHF
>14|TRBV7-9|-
CSSSFGGGNTEAFF
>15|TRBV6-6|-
CASRDGQGSSPEQYF
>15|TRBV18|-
CASSPDRGTNTEAFF
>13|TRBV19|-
CASSIDGGGELFF
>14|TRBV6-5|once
CASSTGTGMEKLFF
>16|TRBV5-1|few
CASSFGGFSNTGELFF
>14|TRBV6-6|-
CASIGQGKTDTQYF
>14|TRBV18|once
CASSPAGRSYEQYF
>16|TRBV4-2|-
CASSQDQVAMSYEQYF
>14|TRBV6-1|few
CASTPGDTRAIQYF
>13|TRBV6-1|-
CASSVSAGGELFF
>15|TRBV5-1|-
CASSLVDQGGGSEFF
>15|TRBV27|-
CASSFVDTGPYEQYF
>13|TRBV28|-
CASSRDRGGEQYF
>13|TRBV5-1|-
CASTTGSTGELFF
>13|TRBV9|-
CASSVDWGETQYF
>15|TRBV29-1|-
CSVDSAGALRNEQFF
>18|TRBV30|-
CAWSVSGRGRRVGDEQFF
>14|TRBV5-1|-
CASTLEASSYEQYF
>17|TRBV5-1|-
CASSWTGSGAPIYEQYF
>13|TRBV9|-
CASSVASGSEQYF
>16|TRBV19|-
CASSLSTGTLYNEQFF
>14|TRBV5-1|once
CASSDGTGMDIQYF
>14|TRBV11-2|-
CASSLVRGLGEQYF
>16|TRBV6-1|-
CASSALRDRGGNEQFF
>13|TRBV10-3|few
CAISGAENTEAFF
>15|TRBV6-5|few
CASSYSRQGHSPLHF
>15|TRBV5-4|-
CASSSGGPTNYGYTF
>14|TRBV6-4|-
CASSERGDTGELFF
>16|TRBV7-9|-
CASRSTVERAYNEQFF
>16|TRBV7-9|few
CASSSTGILAGNTIYF
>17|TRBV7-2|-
CASSLGAAGVLLETQYF
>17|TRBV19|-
CASSWTSGSTSTDTQYF
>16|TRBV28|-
CASSSPSGRGSREQYF
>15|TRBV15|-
CATSRALAGANEQYF
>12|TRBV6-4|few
CASSGYRDEQYF
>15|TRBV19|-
CASTITSAGTDTQYF
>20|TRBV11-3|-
CASSFSRGTGGWEGANVLTF
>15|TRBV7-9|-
CASSRPGTGGYEQYF
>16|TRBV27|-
CASSGSGGSSNQPQHF
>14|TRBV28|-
CASSSRPGKGTQYF
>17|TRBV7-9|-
CASSPGLAGGRADTQYF
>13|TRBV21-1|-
CASSKGGRDTQYF
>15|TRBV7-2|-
CASKTGTLGNEKLFF
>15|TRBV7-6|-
CASSLGGTGGETQYF
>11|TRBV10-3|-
CAISESSGYTF
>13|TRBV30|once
CAWSYRANTEAFF
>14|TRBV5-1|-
CASSLSIDSYEQYF
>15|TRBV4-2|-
CASSHGGGAPNEQFF
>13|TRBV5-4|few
CASSPRQENIQYF
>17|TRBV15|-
CATSPEMGGWGNTEAFF
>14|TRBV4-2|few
CASSQGLSNEKLFF